This note documents a single T cell receptor (beta chain) sequence. Its binding antigen is unknown. Base quality data are lacking; no much larger clone is found one base away. These data originate in a study of cytomegalovirus exposure and HLA in healthy donors listed by TCRdb under 2017. Context from the whole study: In an earlier analysis of 550 to 750 of the donors, 250 to 350 Gb of sequence data and 120 million or so unique TCR beta sequences from about 179 million T cells were reported. An early release that covered about 600 HLA-typed donors contained around 300 gigabases of sequencing data and 75 million to 100 million unique TCR sequences. The genetic ancestry cluster associated with self-reported Caucasian donors included around 76% of the roughly 410 genotyped donors. The aim of the study was to test whether cataloging public T cell receptors could identify signatures of past pathogen exposure. The T cell repertoires of roughly 660 subjects were profiled by immunosequencing and related to cytomegalovirus serostatus. In addition to the first cohort of approximately 670 subjects, a separate validation cohort of approximately 130 different subjects was used. The study combined high-throughput TCR immunosequencing, statistical association of individual TCRs with disease status, and machine learning to predict cytomegalovirus infection status. A later analysis re-examined previously published TCR beta repertoires from roughly 650 donors and added high-resolution HLA genotyping to investigate patterns of TCR occurrence. In the later analysis, no new phenotypic data were used to find candidate immune exposures; instead, reliance was placed on TCR beta sequences and their occurrence across donors. An earlier analysis of roughly 600 of the donors used high-throughput TCR beta sequencing to judge whether each TCR beta V gene segment behaved as functional or pseudogenic. Alongside the repertoire data, information on donor age, sex, ethnicity and CMV serostatus was compiled. A later genetic analysis took genome-wide SNP genotypes for about 55% of the 666 donors and used that subset as a discovery cohort. All discovery cohort repertoires had been generated on a single sequencing platform. HLA typing covered class I and class II loci at four-digit resolution. Typing coverage varied by locus: roughly 620-640 donors for A, B, C, DRB1 and DQB1; more than 500 for DQA1; more than 600 for DPA1; roughly 470 for DPB1. About five DR-DQ haplotypes were treated as single units for association and clustering because of strong linkage in the cohort. Across some 400 genotyped donors of the cohort, an average of about 200,000 unique TCR beta nucleotide sequences per donor were sequenced, and about a sixth of those sequences were non-productive. Study-level results and caveats: According to a later analysis, TCR association rates differed among HLA loci, with DRB1 alleles showing the most associated TCRs and HLA-C alleles showing the fewest. The 87-base-pair reads could not distinguish some IMGT-functional V segments, including TRBV6-2 and TRBV6-3, so those segments were excluded. Most CMV-associated TCR beta chains appeared to be HLA-restricted in a later analysis, and the HLA associations seemed to be driven largely by CMV exposure. Presence/absence analyses assumed roughly uniform sequencing depth across donors, an assumption that may not hold. A cluster of highly shared sequence variants was judged likely to be a technical artifact of the sequencing pipeline. At a false discovery rate of 0.05, a later analysis linked 16,000 or so TCR beta sequences to specific HLA alleles. HLA typing was unavailable for some donors at each locus, so association tests used only the typed subset. A further reported finding was that TCR beta sequences accurately predicted the HLA-A and HLA-B alleles for most subjects in the first cohort. Broadly in line with IMGT annotations, most TCR beta V segments showed up in productive rearrangements about 90% or about 30% of the time in an earlier analysis of several hundred of the donors. The only immune exposure information available for the cohort was CMV serostatus. While some public TCRs were present in many individuals, most TCR sequences turned up only very rarely across donors. Approximately 18 rarely observed V segments, including chromosome 9 orphons, were excluded from the earlier analysis of about 600 of the donors because counts were too low. A few of the identified cytomegalovirus-associated TCR beta chains were confirmed in vitro to be specific for cytomegalovirus antigens. When HLA alleles, especially DR and DQ, strongly co-occurred, TCR associations were difficult to assign to individual alleles. The study gave a list of under 200 TCR beta chains associated with cytomegalovirus. In a later analysis, HLA-associated TCR beta chains showed more clonal expansion and lower generation probabilities than non-associated chains that were equally common. Linkage disequilibrium might explain the correlated functional status among segregating V segments, but an unknown experimental factor could not be excluded. According to a later genetic analysis, donors in an Asian-associated ancestry cluster had fewer N-insertions in productive TCRs than the approximately 700-donor mean. A later genetic analysis associated a missense DCLRE1C variant with V-gene and J-gene trimming of TCR beta chains, and an independent cohort replicated the association. It was suggested by the authors that the approach could potentially be generalized to other disease states and immunological phenotypes. The classifier was reported to diagnose cytomegalovirus status with high specificity and sensitivity in both the original cohort and the validation cohort. Several of the top co-occurrence clusters appeared to be linked to parvovirus B19, influenza, CMV and Epstein-Barr virus, according to a later analysis. Only TCR beta chains were sequenced in this cohort, and the absence of alpha or paired-chain data limited detectable features.

The library was built by means of the immunoSEQ multiplex PCR assay. For the multiplex PCR, a mixture combining 60 forward primers for TCR Vbeta segments and 13 reverse primers for TCR Jbeta segments was used. A multiplex PCR assay on genomic DNA amplified the CDR3 region of rearranged TCR beta genes. The Illumina HiSeq System was used to sequence the amplified TCR beta libraries as 87-base-pair reads. In the authors' own workflow: In a later analysis, approximately 74 million unique TCR beta chains were counted across the 650 to 750 repertoires, and roughly 10 million of these chains were shared by at least two donors. A nearest-neighbor algorithm error-corrected the raw reads and collapsed the reads into unique sequences, merging closely related sequences to remove PCR and sequencing errors. V, D and J gene segments were assigned by aligning CDR3 sequences to IMGT reference sequences. For a sequence to be retained, a match of at least six nucleotides was required to both a V gene segment and a J gene segment. Rearrangements were classified as productive when the CDR3 lacked stop codons and remained in frame with V and J, and all other rearrangements were classified as non-productive. Following IMGT convention, CDR3 was defined as the stretch from the second conserved V-encoded cysteine up to the conserved J-encoded phenylalanine. Sequences without an unambiguous match to a single V gene segment were excluded from the earlier analysis of over 500 of the donors. An earlier analysis of approximately 590 of the donors classified V segments as functional when productive rearrangements were above 56.7% and as segregating when the standard deviation between donors was above 5%. A statistical classification framework was developed to diagnose cytomegalovirus status using the catalog of TCR beta chain sequences. V and J gene assignment, in a later analysis, came from comparing TCR nucleotide sequences with IMGT/GENE-DB human TR gene sequences. The TCRdist pipeline was used in a later analysis to assign CDR3 sequences and most-parsimonious VDJ recombination scenarios. In a later analysis, each TCR beta chain was defined by its CDR3 amino acid sequence together with its V-gene family, and reads without a unique V-gene family were excluded. To address suspected cross-contamination and a sequencing artifact, a later analysis removed 450 to 700 highly shared, low-generation-probability nucleotide sequences. In a later analysis, a clonal expansion index was calculated for each public chain from normalized within-repertoire ranks of inferred template counts. A later analysis computed generation probabilities with a VDJ recombination model fitted to out-of-frame rearrangements, and checked the results against IGoR. In a later analysis, TCR-TCR, TCR-HLA and TCR-CMV co-occurrence was scored with hypergeometric tests, and a repertoire-size bias correction was applied to TCR pairs. To estimate false discovery rates, a later analysis permuted the HLA or CMV assignments 20 times. A later analysis grouped co-occurring TCRs with DBSCAN, adding TCRdist sequence similarity when clustering within HLA-allele-positive subsets. Co-occurrence clustering excluded repertoires with fewer than 30,000 or more than 120,000 public chains, plus five with anomalous nucleotide sharing. Entries here come from immuneACCESS through TCRdb and include only in-frame sequences with V and J called. Some clones fail to appear in such tables; in the studies checked, an unresolved V gene covers under half of the shortfall, and the cause of the remainder is unknown. V, J and clone size were drawn from that table, and D and trimming were deduced from the DNA. Recorded for this sample are more than 75,000 clones; less than 80% of them occurred a single time. The ten largest clones take up 7.5% to 9.5% of the sample.

From cysteine to phenylalanine, the CDR3 is 15 amino acids long. Only the CDR3 DNA is retained, 45 bases long and in frame from the first base. For this chain, trimming is 8 bases at the V end and 7 bases at the J end, and the number of junction bases without a gene match is 12. The germline V gene encodes CDR1 SNHLY and CDR2 FYNNEI. In total, about 650 healthy bone marrow donors made up the cohort. At the time of sampling, all cohort members were nominally healthy, though unrecorded immune exposures were likely present. The donor tested CMV seropositive and was one of the 289 seropositive cohort members. A peripheral blood sample was provided by each donor, and peripheral blood mononuclear cells were used for TCR beta sequencing. Genomic DNA extraction from the blood cell samples was performed with the Qiagen DNeasy Blood Extraction Kit.

This TCR derives from a middle-aged man in good health and CMV-seropositive. The rearranged segments are TRBV2 and TRBJ2-1; 9 nucleotides in the junction match TRBD2. Sequencing input: PBMCs. The CDR3 region reads CASQYGGGASNEQFF. The DNA is as follows: TGTGCCAGCCAGTACGGCGGGGGGGCGTCTAATGAGCAGTTCTTC.